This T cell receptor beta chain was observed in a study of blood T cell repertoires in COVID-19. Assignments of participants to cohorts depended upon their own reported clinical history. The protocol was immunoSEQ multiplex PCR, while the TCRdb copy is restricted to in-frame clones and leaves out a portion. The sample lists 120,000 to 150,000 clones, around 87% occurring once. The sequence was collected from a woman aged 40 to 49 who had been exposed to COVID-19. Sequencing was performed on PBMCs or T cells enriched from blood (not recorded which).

The CDR3 DNA follows: TGTGCCAGCAGAAAATTTACAGGGGGCCCGAACACCGGGGAGCTGTTTTTT. It specifies CASRKFTGGPNTGELFF. This rearrangement joins TRBV4-2 to TRBJ2-2, with 9 bases fitting TRBD1. The J segment lost 0 bases and the V segment lost 6 bases, leaving 8 bases of the junction unmatched. The germline V gene has CDR1 LGHNA and CDR2 YNFKEQ. The CDR3 contains 17 residues.